This T cell receptor (beta chain) was identified during a study of blood T cell repertoires in COVID-19. CDR3 length equals 16 residues. Losses at the gene ends were 1 base for V and 3 bases for J; bases not matched to a gene: 4. Germline CDR1 SEHNR, CDR2 FQNEAQ (reference sequence). Clones were sequenced by immunoSEQ multiplex PCR, and TCRdb holds only the in-frame ones, with some missing. Of approximately 170,000 clones listed, approximately 74% are singletons. The sequenced sample consisted of peripheral blood. The rearrangement uses TRBV7-9 and TRBJ1-1; the match to TRBD1 covers 11 bases. The clonotype was recovered from an elderly woman with acute or convalescent COVID-19. In nucleotides, the CDR3 is TGTGCCAGCAGCTTAGGGACAGGGGGCTGGGACACTGAAGCTTTCTTT. This sequence encodes CASSLGTGGWDTEAFF.